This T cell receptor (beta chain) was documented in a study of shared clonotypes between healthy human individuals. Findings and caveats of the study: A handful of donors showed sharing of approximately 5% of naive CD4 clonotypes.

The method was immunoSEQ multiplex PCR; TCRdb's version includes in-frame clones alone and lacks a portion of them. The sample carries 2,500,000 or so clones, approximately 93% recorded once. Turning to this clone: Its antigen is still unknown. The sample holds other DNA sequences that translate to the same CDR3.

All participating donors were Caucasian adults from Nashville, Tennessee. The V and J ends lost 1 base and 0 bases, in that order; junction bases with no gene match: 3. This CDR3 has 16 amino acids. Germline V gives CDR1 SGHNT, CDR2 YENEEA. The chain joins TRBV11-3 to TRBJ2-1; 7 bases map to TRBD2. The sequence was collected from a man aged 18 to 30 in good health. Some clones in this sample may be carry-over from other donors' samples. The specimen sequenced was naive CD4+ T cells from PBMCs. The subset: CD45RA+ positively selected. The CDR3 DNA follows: TGTGCCAGCAGCTTAGGCGGCGGGAGCTCCTACAATGAGCAGTTCTTC. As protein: CASSLGGGSSYNEQFF. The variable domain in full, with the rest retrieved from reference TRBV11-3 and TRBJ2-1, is EAGVVQSPRYKIIEKKQPVAFWCNPISGHNTLYWYLQNLGQGPELLIRYENEEAVDDSQLPKDRFSAERLKGVDSTLKIQPAELGDSAVYLCASSLGGGSSYNEQFFGPGTRLTVL.